A few counts support the clone carrying this T cell receptor (beta chain). The antigen remains unidentified. The CDR3 length is 15 residues. V lost 1 base, J lost 5 bases, and 7 bases stayed unmatched. Germline loops: CDR1 SGHTA, CDR2 FQGNSA. This record belongs to a study of regulatory T cells in long-lasting Graves disease. Study summary: Positivity for TSH receptor antibodies plus over 5 years of antithyroid drugs meant persistent Graves' disease.

CDR3 regions were amplified by Arm-PCR using iRepertoire HTBI primers to build TCR beta libraries. TCRdb reprocessed the multiplex PCR reads with MiXCR, giving one entry per CDR3 protein. The data contain roughly 400,000 distinct CDR3 sequences, around 20% of them singletons. Study conclusions and caveats: Persistent Graves' patients had lower TCR diversity than newly diagnosed ones.

This sample's time point: persistent/refractory GD, antithyroid drugs over 5 years with positive TRAb. From PBMCs, RNA was extracted and then used to make the TCR library. This chain uses TRBV7-2 with TRBJ2-7; 8 nucleotides align to TRBD2. The specimen comprised peripheral blood mononuclear cells (PBMCs), sampled when the disease was refractory, from a patient treated with antithyroid drugs. The source is a female donor with Graves disease. The CDR3 loop is CASSLDGTSADEQYF. CDR3 DNA sequence: TGTGCCAGCAGCTTAGATGGGACTAGTGCCGACGAGCAGTACTTC. Complete variable domain (other parts from reference TRBV7-2 and TRBJ2-7): GAGVSQSPSNKVTEKGKDVELRCDPISGHTALYWYRQSLGQGLEFLIYFQGNSAPDKSGLPSDRFSAERTGGSVSTLTIQRTQQEDSAVYLCASSLDGTSADEQYFGPGTRLTVT.